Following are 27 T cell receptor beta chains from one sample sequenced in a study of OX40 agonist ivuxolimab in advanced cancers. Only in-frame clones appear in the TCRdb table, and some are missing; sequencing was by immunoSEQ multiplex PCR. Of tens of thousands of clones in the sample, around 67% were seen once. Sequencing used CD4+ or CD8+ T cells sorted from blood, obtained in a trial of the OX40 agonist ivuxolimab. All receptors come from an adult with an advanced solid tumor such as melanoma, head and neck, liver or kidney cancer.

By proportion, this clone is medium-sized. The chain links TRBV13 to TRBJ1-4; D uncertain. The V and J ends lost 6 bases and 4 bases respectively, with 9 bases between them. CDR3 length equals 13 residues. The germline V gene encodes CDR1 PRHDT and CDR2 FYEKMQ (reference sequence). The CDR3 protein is CASREGNNEKLFF. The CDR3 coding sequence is TGTGCCAGCAGGGAGGGAAATAATGAAAAACTGTTTTTT.

The CDR3 DNA sequence: TGTGCCAGCACCGACGGGACAAGGACTGAAGCTTTCTTT. Protein: CASTDGTRTEAFF. V and J are TRBV6-5 and TRBJ1-1; D possibly corresponds to TRBD1 (6 bases). This CDR3 is 13 amino acids long. Trimming pared 7 bases from V and 5 bases from J, leaving 14 bases between. Germline V gene sequence: CDR1 MNHEY, CDR2 SVGAGI.

CDR3 sequence (DNA): TGTGCCAGCTCCGGGGGACTAGCAAGGTGGAGTTACTTC. This codes for CASSGGLARWSYF. The chain is built from TRBV18 and TRBJ2-7, with TRBD2 matching 9 bases. CDR3 length: 13 amino acids. The V gene's germline CDR1 is KGHSH and CDR2 LQKENI. The ends lost 6 bases at V and 13 bases at J; junction bases unmatched: 13.

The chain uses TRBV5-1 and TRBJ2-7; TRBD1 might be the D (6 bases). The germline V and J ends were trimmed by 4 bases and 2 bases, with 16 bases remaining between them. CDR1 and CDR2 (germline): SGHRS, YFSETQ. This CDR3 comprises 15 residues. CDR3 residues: CASSDRDRLTYEQYF. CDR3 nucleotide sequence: TGCGCCAGCAGCGATCGAGACAGGTTAACCTACGAGCAGTACTTC.

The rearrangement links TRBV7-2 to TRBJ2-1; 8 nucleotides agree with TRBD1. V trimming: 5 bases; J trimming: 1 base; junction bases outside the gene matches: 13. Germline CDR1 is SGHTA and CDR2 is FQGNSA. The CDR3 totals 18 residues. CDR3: CASSPRRPGTGSYNEQFF. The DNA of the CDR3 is TGTGCCAGCAGCCCCCGACGCCCCGGGACAGGTTCCTACAATGAGCAGTTCTTC.

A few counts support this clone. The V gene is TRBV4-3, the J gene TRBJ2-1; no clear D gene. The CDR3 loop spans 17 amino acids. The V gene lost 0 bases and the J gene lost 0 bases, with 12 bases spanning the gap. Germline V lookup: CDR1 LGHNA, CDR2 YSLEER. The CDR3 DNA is TGCGCCAGCAGCCAAGAACGATGGGTCAACTCCTACAATGAGCAGTTCTTC. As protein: CASSQERWVNSYNEQFF.

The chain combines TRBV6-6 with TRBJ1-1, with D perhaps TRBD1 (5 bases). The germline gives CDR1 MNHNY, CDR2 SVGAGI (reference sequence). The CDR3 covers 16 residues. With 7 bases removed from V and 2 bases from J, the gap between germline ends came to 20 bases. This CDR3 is CASTLVADRDNTEAFF. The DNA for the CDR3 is TGTGCCAGCACCCTTGTTGCTGACAGAGATAACACTGAAGCTTTCTTT.

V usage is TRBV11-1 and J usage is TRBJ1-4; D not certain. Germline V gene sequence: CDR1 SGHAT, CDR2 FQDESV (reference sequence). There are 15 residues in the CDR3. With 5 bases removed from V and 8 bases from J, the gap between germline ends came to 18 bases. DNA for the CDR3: TGTGCCAGCAGCCCCGGGCCCACTCATTGGGAAAAACTGTTTTTT. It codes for CASSPGPTHWEKLFF.

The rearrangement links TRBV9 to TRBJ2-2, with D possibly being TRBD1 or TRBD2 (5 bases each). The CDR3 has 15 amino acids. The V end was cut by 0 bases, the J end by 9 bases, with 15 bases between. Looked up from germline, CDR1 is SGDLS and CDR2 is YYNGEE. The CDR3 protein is CASSVASGAGRELFF. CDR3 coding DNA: TGTGCCAGCAGCGTAGCTTCCGGGGCCGGGAGGGAGCTGTTTTTT.

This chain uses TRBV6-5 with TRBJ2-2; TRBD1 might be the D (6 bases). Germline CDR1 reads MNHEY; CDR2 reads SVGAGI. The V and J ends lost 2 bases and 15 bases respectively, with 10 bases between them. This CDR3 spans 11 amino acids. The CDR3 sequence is CASSYPEGVFF. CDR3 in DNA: TGTGCCAGCAGTTACCCCGAGGGGGTGTTTTTT.

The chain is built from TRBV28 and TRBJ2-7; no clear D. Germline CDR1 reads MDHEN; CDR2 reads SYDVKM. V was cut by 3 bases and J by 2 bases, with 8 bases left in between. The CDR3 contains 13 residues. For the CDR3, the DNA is TGTGCCAGCAGTTTGGCTCGAACCTACGAGCAGTACTTC. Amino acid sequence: CASSLARTYEQYF.

The CDR3 region is CASSQTSTSYNEQFF. In DNA, the CDR3 is TGTGCCAGCAGCCAGACTAGCACTTCCTACAATGAGCAGTTCTTC. V usage is TRBV4-2 and J usage is TRBJ2-1; 7 bases match TRBD2. This CDR3 is 15 amino acids long. Looked up from germline, CDR1 is LGHNA and CDR2 is YNFKEQ. Trimming took 3 bases from V and 1 from J; bases not matched to a gene: 3.

The CDR3 DNA reads TGCAGCGTTGATGGGACAGGGGAAGGGCAGGGGCCTTACGAGCAGTACTTC. Protein sequence: CSVDGTGEGQGPYEQYF. This rearrangement joins TRBV29-1 to TRBJ2-7, with TRBD1 matching 10 bases. CDR3 length equals 17 residues. Unmatched junction bases numbered 15, after V lost 3 bases and J lost 4 bases. Germline V gives CDR1 SQVTM, CDR2 ANQGSEA.

In DNA, the CDR3 is TGTGCCAGCAGCTCCCCAGAAAAGGTCCCTGAAGCTTTCTTT. Translated: CASSSPEKVPEAFF. The chain employs TRBV5-6 and TRBJ1-1; D ambiguous. CDR1 is SGHDT and CDR2 is YYEEEE in the germline V gene. CDR3 length: 14 residues. V gave up 3 bases and J gave up 6 bases, with 15 bases separating them.

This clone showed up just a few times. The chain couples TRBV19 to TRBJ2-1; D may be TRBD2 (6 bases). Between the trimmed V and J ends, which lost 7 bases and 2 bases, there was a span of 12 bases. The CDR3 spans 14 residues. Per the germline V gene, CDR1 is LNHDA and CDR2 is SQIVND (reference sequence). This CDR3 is CASTLASTYNEQFF. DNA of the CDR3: TGTGCCAGTACCCTAGCGTCTACCTACAATGAGCAGTTCTTC.

Here the CDR3 DNA reads TGTGCCTGGAGCACTACAGGGAACTATGGCTACACCTTC. This translates into CAWSTTGNYGYTF. The chain combines TRBV30 with TRBJ1-2; maybe TRBD1 (6 bases). CDR3 length: 13 amino acids. The ends were cut back, 3 bases at V and 2 bases at J, with 10 bases in the middle. Per the germline V gene, CDR1 is GTSNPN and CDR2 is SVGIG (reference sequence).

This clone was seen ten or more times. CDR3 sequence reads: CASSLAGTNFYNEQFF. The CDR3 DNA sequence: TGCGCCAGCAGCTTGGCGGGGACAAATTTTTACAATGAGCAGTTCTTC. The chain has TRBV5-1 and TRBJ2-1; the D gene is possibly TRBD1 (6 bases). The CDR3 loop spans 16 amino acids. CDR1 is SGHRS and CDR2 is YFSETQ in the germline V gene. Trimming removed 0 bases at V and 4 bases at J, with 14 bases between.

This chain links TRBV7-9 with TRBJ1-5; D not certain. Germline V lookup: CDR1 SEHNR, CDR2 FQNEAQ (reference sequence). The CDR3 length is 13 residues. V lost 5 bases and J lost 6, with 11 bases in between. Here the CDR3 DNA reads TGTGCCAGCAGCCCGTGGACGGGTCAGCCCCAGCATTTT. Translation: CASSPWTGQPQHF.

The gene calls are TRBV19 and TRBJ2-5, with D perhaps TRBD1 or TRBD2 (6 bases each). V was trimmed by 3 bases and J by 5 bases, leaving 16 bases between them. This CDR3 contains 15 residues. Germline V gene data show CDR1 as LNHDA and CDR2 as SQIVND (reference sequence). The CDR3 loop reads CASSMWRQEGETQYF. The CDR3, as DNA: TGTGCCAGTAGTATGTGGAGACAGGAGGGGGAGACCCAGTACTTC.

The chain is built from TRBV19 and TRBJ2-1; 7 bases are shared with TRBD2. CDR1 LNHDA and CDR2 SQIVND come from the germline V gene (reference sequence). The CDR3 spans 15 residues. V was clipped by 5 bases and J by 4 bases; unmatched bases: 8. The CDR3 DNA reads TGTGCCAGTAGTGGCGGGGGTGTGGGTTACAATGAGCAGTTCTTC. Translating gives CASSGGGVGYNEQFF.

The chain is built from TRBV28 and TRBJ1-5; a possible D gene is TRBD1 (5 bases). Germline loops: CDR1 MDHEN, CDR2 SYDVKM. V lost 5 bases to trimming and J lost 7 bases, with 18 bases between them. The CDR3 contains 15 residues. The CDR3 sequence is CASSPLGPNGQPQHF. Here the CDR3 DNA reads TGTGCCAGCAGTCCATTGGGACCAAATGGGCAGCCCCAGCATTTT.

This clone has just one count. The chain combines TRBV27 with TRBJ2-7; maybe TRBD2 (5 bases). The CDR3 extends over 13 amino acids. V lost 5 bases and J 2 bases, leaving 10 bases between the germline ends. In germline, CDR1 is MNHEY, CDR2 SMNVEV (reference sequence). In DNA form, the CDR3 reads TGTGCCAGCAGTGAGGCGGGCCCCTACGAGCAGTACTTC. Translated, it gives CASSEAGPYEQYF.

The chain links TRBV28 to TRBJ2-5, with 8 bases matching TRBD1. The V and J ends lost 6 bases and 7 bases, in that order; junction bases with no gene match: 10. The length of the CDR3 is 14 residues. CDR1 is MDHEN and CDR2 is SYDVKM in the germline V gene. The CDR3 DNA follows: TGTGCCAGCAGCCGCCCGGACAGGGCGGGGACCCAGTACTTC. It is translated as CASSRPDRAGTQYF.

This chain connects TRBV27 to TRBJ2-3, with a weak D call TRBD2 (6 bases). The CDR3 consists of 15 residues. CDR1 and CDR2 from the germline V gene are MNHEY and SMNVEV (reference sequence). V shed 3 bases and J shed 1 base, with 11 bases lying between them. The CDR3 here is CASSFVASGTDTQYF. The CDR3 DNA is TGTGCCAGCAGTTTCGTTGCTAGCGGCACAGATACGCAGTATTTT.

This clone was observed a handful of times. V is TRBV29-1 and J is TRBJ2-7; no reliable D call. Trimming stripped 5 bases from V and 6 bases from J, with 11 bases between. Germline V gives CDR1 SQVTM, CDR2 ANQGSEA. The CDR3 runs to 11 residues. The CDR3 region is CSVPKGSEQYF. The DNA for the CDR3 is TGCAGCGTTCCCAAGGGTTCCGAGCAGTACTTC.

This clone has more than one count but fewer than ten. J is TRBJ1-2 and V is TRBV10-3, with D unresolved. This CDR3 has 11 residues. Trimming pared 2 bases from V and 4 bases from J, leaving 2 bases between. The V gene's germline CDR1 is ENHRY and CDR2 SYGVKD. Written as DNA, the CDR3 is TGTGCCATCAGTGAGAGCTATGGCTACACCTTC. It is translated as CAISESYGYTF.

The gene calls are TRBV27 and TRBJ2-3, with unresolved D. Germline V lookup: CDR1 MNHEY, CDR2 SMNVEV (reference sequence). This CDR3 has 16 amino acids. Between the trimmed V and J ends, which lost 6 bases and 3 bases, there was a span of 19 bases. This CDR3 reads CASSPLTSLITDTQYF. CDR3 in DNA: TGTGCCAGCAGCCCGCTGACTTCTCTTATAACAGATACGCAGTATTTT.